Listed below are T cell receptor beta chains from one sample, sequenced in a study of cytomegalovirus exposure and HLA in healthy donors. The data were produced by immunoSEQ multiplex PCR, yet TCRdb's version contains in-frame clones alone and is incomplete. The sample gives under 200,000 clones, 82% of which show up once; 1.5% is in the top ten. Source material: PBMCs. The receptor set was obtained from a girl under 18 in good health and CMV-seropositive. Both conserved end residues are part of each CDR3. A D gene is named only where the DNA matches it firmly. Size is omitted from some rows. Given values are once, few, many or a class for expanded clones.

CDR3 protein: CASSPLEWEETQYF
CDR3 DNA: TGTGCCAGCTCACCATTGGAGTGGGAAGAGACCCAGTACTTC
V gene: TRBV18
D gene: -
clone size: -
J gene: TRBJ2-5

CDR3 protein: CAWMGQGYEQYF
CDR3 DNA: TGTGCCTGGATGGGACAGGGCTACGAGCAGTACTTC
V gene: TRBV30
D gene: TRBD1
clone size: -
J gene: TRBJ2-7

CDR3 protein: CASSLRDTEAFF
CDR3 DNA: TGTGCCAGCAGTTTGAGGGACACTGAAGCTTTCTTT
V gene: TRBV28
D gene: -
clone size: -
J gene: TRBJ1-1

CDR3 protein: CASSLWQYEQYF
CDR3 DNA: TGTGCCAGCAGCTTATGGCAGTACGAGCAGTACTTC
V gene: TRBV5-6
D gene: -
clone size: -
J gene: TRBJ2-7

CDR3 protein: CASSPPGGEPNEKLFF
CDR3 DNA: TGTGCCAGCTCACCCCCAGGGGGTGAACCCAATGAAAAACTGTTTTTT
V gene: TRBV18
D gene: TRBD1
clone size: -
J gene: TRBJ1-4

CDR3 protein: CASSLTTGFYTGELFF
CDR3 DNA: TGTGCCAGCAGTTTGACGACAGGGTTCTACACCGGGGAGCTGTTTTTT
V gene: TRBV28
D gene: TRBD1
clone size: -
J gene: TRBJ2-2

CDR3 protein: CASSARDYHNEQFF
CDR3 DNA: TGTGCCAGCAGCGCCCGGGACTATCACAATGAGCAGTTCTTC
V gene: TRBV11-1
D gene: TRBD2
clone size: once
J gene: TRBJ2-1

CDR3 protein: CASSTIGLAGAGELFF
CDR3 DNA: TGTGCCAGCAGTACAATAGGACTAGCGGGGGCCGGGGAGCTGTTTTTT
V gene: TRBV28
D gene: TRBD2
clone size: -
J gene: TRBJ2-2

CDR3 protein: CASSPRGGPYEQYF
CDR3 DNA: TGTGCCAGTAGTCCTCGAGGAGGGCCCTACGAGCAGTACTTC
V gene: TRBV19
D gene: -
clone size: -
J gene: TRBJ2-7

CDR3 protein: CASSSGVWEEHTDTQYF
CDR3 DNA: TGTGCCAGCAGTTCGGGGGTTTGGGAAGAGCACACAGATACGCAGTATTTT
V gene: TRBV28
D gene: -
clone size: -
J gene: TRBJ2-3

CDR3 protein: CASSPIDFGRVSTDTQYF
CDR3 DNA: TGTGCCAGCTCACCCATCGACTTCGGCCGAGTTAGCACAGATACGCAGTATTTT
V gene: TRBV18
D gene: -
clone size: -
J gene: TRBJ2-3

CDR3 protein: CAWSGWGQNTEAFF
CDR3 DNA: TGTGCCTGGAGTGGTTGGGGGCAGAACACTGAAGCTTTCTTT
V gene: TRBV30
D gene: -
clone size: -
J gene: TRBJ1-1

CDR3 protein: CASRGRGGTEAFF
CDR3 DNA: TGCGCCAGCAGGGGGCGGGGGGGCACTGAAGCTTTCTTT
V gene: TRBV5-1
D gene: -
clone size: -
J gene: TRBJ1-1

CDR3 protein: CASSQDTSSYEQYF
CDR3 DNA: TGTGCCAGCAGCCAGGACACGAGCTCCTACGAGCAGTACTTC
V gene: TRBV7-8
D gene: -
clone size: -
J gene: TRBJ2-7

CDR3 protein: CASSPGRGENNEQFF
CDR3 DNA: TGTGCCAGCTCACCTGGTCGGGGGGAGAACAATGAGCAGTTCTTC
V gene: TRBV18
D gene: TRBD2
clone size: few
J gene: TRBJ2-1

CDR3 protein: CASSEVGTGCYEQYF
CDR3 DNA: TGTGCCAGCAGTGAAGTTGGGACAGGGTGCTACGAGCAGTACTTC
V gene: TRBV2
D gene: TRBD1
clone size: -
J gene: TRBJ2-7

CDR3 protein: CASMPGLEPYNEQFF
CDR3 DNA: TGTGCCAGCATGCCCGGCCTAGAACCTTACAATGAGCAGTTCTTC
V gene: TRBV6-1
D gene: -
clone size: -
J gene: TRBJ2-1

CDR3 protein: CAISLDSETQYF
CDR3 DNA: TGTGCCATCAGTCTAGATTCAGAGACCCAGTACTTC
V gene: TRBV10-3
D gene: -
clone size: -
J gene: TRBJ2-5

CDR3 protein: CAWSVLTHEAFF
CDR3 DNA: TGTGCCTGGAGTGTTTTGACACATGAAGCTTTCTTT
V gene: TRBV30
D gene: -
clone size: -
J gene: TRBJ1-1

CDR3 protein: CSVLLGDYGYTF
CDR3 DNA: TGCAGCGTATTACTAGGAGACTATGGCTACACCTTC
V gene: TRBV29-1
D gene: -
clone size: -
J gene: TRBJ1-2

CDR3 protein: CASGIGGRATEAFF
CDR3 DNA: TGTGCCAGCGGAATCGGGGGGCGGGCCACTGAAGCTTTCTTT
V gene: TRBV28
D gene: -
clone size: -
J gene: TRBJ1-1

CDR3 protein: CASSLTGGYTF
CDR3 DNA: TGTGCCAGCAGCTTGACCGGGGGCTACACCTTC
V gene: TRBV7-3
D gene: -
clone size: -
J gene: TRBJ1-2

CDR3 protein: CASSVQGSYEQYF
CDR3 DNA: TGTGCCAGCAGTGTACAGGGCTCCTACGAGCAGTACTTC
V gene: TRBV25-1
D gene: -
clone size: -
J gene: TRBJ2-7

CDR3 protein: CASSDPKAAAYEQYF
CDR3 DNA: TGTGCCAGCAGTGACCCTAAAGCCGCCGCCTACGAGCAGTACTTC
V gene: TRBV2
D gene: -
clone size: -
J gene: TRBJ2-7

CDR3 protein: CATSRRDREQETQYF
CDR3 DNA: TGTGCCACCAGCAGAAGGGACAGGGAGCAAGAGACCCAGTACTTC
V gene: TRBV15
D gene: TRBD1
clone size: -
J gene: TRBJ2-5

CDR3 protein: CASSLVGGGYTDTQYF
CDR3 DNA: TGTGCCAGCAGCTTGGTTGGGGGGGGCTACACAGATACGCAGTATTTT
V gene: TRBV5-4
D gene: -
clone size: -
J gene: TRBJ2-3

CDR3 protein: CASSPTGASGNTIYF
CDR3 DNA: TGTGCCAGCAGTCCCACAGGGGCTTCTGGAAACACCATATATTTT
V gene: TRBV28
D gene: TRBD1
clone size: -
J gene: TRBJ1-3

CDR3 protein: CASSLGDSGLTSEQFF
CDR3 DNA: TGCGCCAGCAGCTTGGGGGACAGCGGACTTACGAGTGAGCAGTTCTTC
V gene: TRBV5-1
D gene: TRBD1
clone size: once
J gene: TRBJ2-1

CDR3 protein: CAISGTGSTDTQYF
CDR3 DNA: TGTGCCATCAGCGGGACAGGGAGCACAGATACGCAGTATTTT
V gene: TRBV10-3
D gene: TRBD1
clone size: -
J gene: TRBJ2-3

CDR3 protein: CASRLVCGDYEQYF
CDR3 DNA: TGTGCAAGTCGCTTAGTGTGCGGGGACTACGAGCAGTACTTC
V gene: TRBV12-2
D gene: -
clone size: -
J gene: TRBJ2-7

CDR3 protein: CASSSGQGSGGYTF
CDR3 DNA: TGCGCCAGCAGCTCCGGACAGGGGAGCGGTGGCTACACCTTC
V gene: TRBV5-1
D gene: TRBD1
clone size: -
J gene: TRBJ1-2

CDR3 protein: CASSQDRTGGHYGYTF
CDR3 DNA: TGCGCCAGCAGCCAAGATCGGACAGGAGGTCACTATGGCTACACCTTC
V gene: TRBV4-1
D gene: TRBD1
clone size: -
J gene: TRBJ1-2

CDR3 protein: CASSLSGPTDTQYF
CDR3 DNA: TGTGCCAGCAGCTTAAGTGGCCCCACAGATACGCAGTATTTT
V gene: TRBV5-4
D gene: -
clone size: few
J gene: TRBJ2-3

CDR3 protein: CASSIGLTSGSAMGEQFF
CDR3 DNA: TGTGCCAGTAGTATCGGTCTGACTAGCGGGTCGGCCATGGGTGAGCAGTTCTTC
V gene: TRBV19
D gene: TRBD2
clone size: -
J gene: TRBJ2-1

CDR3 protein: CAGYTGQSSYEQYF
CDR3 DNA: TGTGCCGGGTACACAGGGCAGAGCTCCTACGAGCAGTACTTC
V gene: TRBV14
D gene: -
clone size: -
J gene: TRBJ2-7

CDR3 protein: CASSPPGGAVSNQPQHF
CDR3 DNA: TGTGCCAGCTCACCACCAGGGGGGGCCGTAAGCAATCAGCCCCAGCATTTT
V gene: TRBV18
D gene: -
clone size: -
J gene: TRBJ1-5

CDR3 protein: CASSLSQRTETQYF
CDR3 DNA: TGTGCCAGCAGCTTGAGTCAGCGGACCGAGACCCAGTACTTC
V gene: TRBV5-4
D gene: -
clone size: few
J gene: TRBJ2-5

CDR3 protein: CASSSREGETQYF
CDR3 DNA: TGTGCCAGCAGTTCCAGGGAGGGAGAGACCCAGTACTTC
V gene: TRBV25-1
D gene: TRBD2
clone size: -
J gene: TRBJ2-5

CDR3 protein: CASSFVLTGELFF
CDR3 DNA: TGTGCCAGCAGTTTTGTCTTAACCGGGGAGCTGTTTTTT
V gene: TRBV28
D gene: -
clone size: -
J gene: TRBJ2-2

CDR3 protein: CASSITSGGPAEQFF
CDR3 DNA: TGTGCCAGCAGCATAACTAGCGGGGGGCCCGCTGAGCAGTTCTTC
V gene: TRBV7-2
D gene: TRBD2
clone size: -
J gene: TRBJ2-1

CDR3 protein: CAAGGGTLHGSRDTQYF
CDR3 DNA: TGTGCAGCAGGGGGCGGTACGCTACACGGGTCACGAGATACGCAGTATTTT
V gene: TRBV7-9
D gene: TRBD1
clone size: once
J gene: TRBJ2-3

CDR3 protein: CASSIGTGGNEQFF
CDR3 DNA: TGTGCCAGCAGCATCGGGACAGGGGGTAATGAGCAGTTCTTC
V gene: TRBV5-6
D gene: TRBD1
clone size: -
J gene: TRBJ2-1

CDR3 protein: CASSLKLAGENEQYF
CDR3 DNA: TGCGCCAGCAGCTTGAAACTAGCGGGAGAGAACGAGCAGTACTTC
V gene: TRBV5-1
D gene: TRBD2
clone size: -
J gene: TRBJ2-7

CDR3 protein: CASSTRGEQFF
CDR3 DNA: TGTGCCAGCAGCACCAGGGGTGAGCAGTTCTTC
V gene: TRBV7-8
D gene: -
clone size: -
J gene: TRBJ2-1

CDR3 protein: CASSLDGLIGNTEAFF
CDR3 DNA: TGTGCCAGCAGCTTAGACGGACTTATAGGGAACACTGAAGCTTTCTTT
V gene: TRBV7-3
D gene: -
clone size: -
J gene: TRBJ1-1

CDR3 protein: CSVEGTGGIETQYF
CDR3 DNA: TGCAGCGTTGAGGGGACAGGGGGAATAGAGACCCAGTACTTC
V gene: TRBV29-1
D gene: TRBD1
clone size: -
J gene: TRBJ2-5

CDR3 protein: CASSRTSGRGIYEQYF
CDR3 DNA: TGTGCCAGCAGCAGGACTAGCGGGAGGGGTATCTACGAGCAGTACTTC
V gene: TRBV21-1
D gene: -
clone size: -
J gene: TRBJ2-7

CDR3 protein: CASSQYTTNTEAFF
CDR3 DNA: TGCGCCAGCAGCCAATACACAACGAACACTGAAGCTTTCTTT
V gene: TRBV4-1
D gene: -
clone size: -
J gene: TRBJ1-1

CDR3 protein: CASSIGLYPYEQYF
CDR3 DNA: TGTGCCAGTAGTATAGGACTGTACCCCTACGAGCAGTACTTC
V gene: TRBV19
D gene: -
clone size: -
J gene: TRBJ2-7

CDR3 protein: CASSPKDRGMNEQYF
CDR3 DNA: TGTGCCAGCAGTCCAAAGGACAGGGGGATGAACGAGCAGTACTTC
V gene: TRBV6-1
D gene: TRBD1
clone size: -
J gene: TRBJ2-7

CDR3 protein: CASTPGAVQETQYF
CDR3 DNA: TGTGCCAGCACCCCGGGAGCGGTCCAAGAGACCCAGTACTTC
V gene: TRBV25-1
D gene: -
clone size: few
J gene: TRBJ2-5

CDR3 protein: CASSFFPGDYEQYF
CDR3 DNA: TGTGCCAGCAGCTTTTTTCCTGGAGACTACGAGCAGTACTTC
V gene: TRBV5-6
D gene: -
clone size: -
J gene: TRBJ2-7

CDR3 protein: CASSLFAGPTTGNTIYF
CDR3 DNA: TGTGCCAGCAGTTTATTTGCAGGGCCAACAACTGGAAACACCATATATTTT
V gene: TRBV28
D gene: -
clone size: -
J gene: TRBJ1-3